Following are 20 T cell receptor beta chains from one sample sequenced in a study of CD8+ T cells in alopecia areata. Sequencing templates came from extracted RNA that was reverse transcribed into cDNA. Method: immunoSEQ multiplex PCR; TCRdb's copy keeps in-frame clones and lacks some. The data show some 190,000 clones, under 80% seen once. Stated treatment: oral pan-JAK inhibitor, 5-10 mg twice daily. Material: CD4+ T cells sorted from blood, obtained around week 50, from a patient treated with tofacitinib. The receptors were sampled from a human donor with alopecia areata.

This clone turned up a few times. This chain connects TRBV7-2 to TRBJ2-7; TRBD2 agrees at 13 bases. The CDR3 is 15 amino acids. Per the germline V gene, CDR1 is SGHTA and CDR2 is FQGNSA. J gave up 3 bases and V 5 bases, and 4 bases lay outside the gene matches. The CDR3 here is CASSRRTSGGYEQYF. CDR3 in DNA: TGTGCCAGCAGCCGAAGGACTAGCGGGGGCTACGAGCAGTACTTC.

This sequence joins TRBV6-1 and TRBJ2-5; the match to TRBD2 covers 11 bases. CDR1 is MNHNS, CDR2 SASEGT, per germline. Trimming removed 4 bases from V and 9 bases from J; junction bases left unmatched: 7. CDR3 size: 14 residues. CDR3 sequence reads: CASSASGGISAQYF. The CDR3 nucleotides are TGTGCCAGCAGTGCTAGCGGGGGGATTTCTGCCCAGTACTTC.

The J gene is TRBJ2-1, the V gene TRBV5-4; D unclear. CDR1 and CDR2 (germline): SGHNT, YYREEE (reference sequence). V lost 0 bases and J lost 0, with 7 bases in between. The CDR3 spans 15 residues. The CDR3 bases are TGTGCCAGCAGCTTGGTGGGGAACTCCTACAATGAGCAGTTCTTC. Its protein product is CASSLVGNSYNEQFF.

The chain recombines TRBV4-3 with TRBJ2-3, with D maybe TRBD2 (5 bases). The CDR3 spans 15 residues. Germline CDR1 and CDR2: LGHNA and YSLEER. V gave up 1 base and J gave up 10 bases, with 18 bases separating them. CDR3 DNA sequence: TGCGCCAGCAGCCAAGTCTCCGGTCTAGCCGGGTCGCAGTATTTT. Protein product: CASSQVSGLAGSQYF.

There are a few counts of this clone. This chain joins TRBV5-1 and TRBJ1-1, with 7 bases matching TRBD1. Trimming removed 4 bases from V and 5 bases from J; junction bases left unmatched: 8. The CDR3 is 14 amino acids. Germline lookup yields CDR1 SGHRS and CDR2 YFSETQ. The CDR3 region has the DNA TGCGCCAGCAGCCTGACAGGGTCTCAAACTGAAGCTTTCTTT. Its protein is CASSLTGSQTEAFF.

The genes are TRBV6-5 and TRBJ2-4, with D maybe TRBD2 (6 bases). CDR3 size: 14 residues. V lost 2 bases, J lost 3 bases, and 8 bases lay in between. Looked up from germline, CDR1 is MNHEY and CDR2 is SVGAGI. The CDR3 nucleotides are TGTGCCAGCAGTTACACGGAGGGCAAAAACATTCAGTACTTC. It specifies CASSYTEGKNIQYF.

In its sample, this clone was seen a few times. For the CDR3, the DNA is TGCAGCGTTCTTCACAGTCAAGAGACCCAGTACTTC. Its translation is CSVLHSQETQYF. The chain employs TRBV29-1 and TRBJ2-5; no reliable D call. The V end was cut by 5 bases, the J end by 2 bases, with 9 bases between. Germline V gives CDR1 SQVTM, CDR2 ANQGSEA. This CDR3 contains 12 residues.

CDR3 amino acids: CASRTGTGSYEQYF. CDR3 nucleotides: TGTGCCAGCAGAACCGGGACAGGGTCCTACGAGCAGTACTTC. V gene TRBV2 combines with J gene TRBJ2-7, with 9 bases fitting TRBD1. CDR3 length equals 14 residues. CDR1 SNHLY and CDR2 FYNNEI come from the germline V gene. V trimming: 6 bases; J trimming: 1 base; junction bases outside the gene matches: 4.

The DNA of the CDR3 is TGTGCCACCAAAACAGGGGATCTCAACAATGAGCAGTTCTTC. Amino acids: CATKTGDLNNEQFF. The chain joins TRBV15 to TRBJ2-1; 7 bases are a match to TRBD1. Germline CDR1 LNHNV, CDR2 YYDKDF (reference sequence). J was trimmed by 5 bases and V by 7 bases; bases with no gene match: 8. The CDR3 extends over 14 amino acids.

This clone occurred a few times. Other nucleotide sequences from this sample produce the same CDR3. CDR3 sequence: CAWKQGSYEQYF. The DNA of the CDR3 is TGTGCCTGGAAGCAGGGGTCCTACGAGCAGTACTTC. The rearrangement joins TRBV30 to TRBJ2-7, with D possibly TRBD1 on 6 matching bases. Trimming removed 4 bases from V and 1 base from J, with 8 bases in between. The CDR3 is 12 amino acids. Germline V lookup: CDR1 GTSNPN, CDR2 SVGIG (reference sequence).

The chain has TRBV29-1 and TRBJ2-3, with a weak D call TRBD2 (6 bases). CDR1 is SQVTM and CDR2 is ANQGSEA in the germline V gene. The CDR3 totals 11 residues. The ends were cut back, 4 bases at V and 8 bases at J, with 10 bases in the middle. The CDR3 DNA is TGCAGCGTTGTGGCGCGGGGTACGCAGTATTTT. This encodes CSVVARGTQYF.

V gene TRBV5-1 combines with J gene TRBJ2-3; D gene unclear. The CDR3 sequence is 13 residues long. V dropped 1 base and J dropped 5 bases, with 8 bases sitting between them. Germline-derived CDR1 and CDR2 are SGHRS and YFSETQ. Written as DNA, the CDR3 is TGCGCCAGCAGCTTGAAGTGGCAAGATACGCAGTATTTT. Translating gives CASSLKWQDTQYF.

The V gene is TRBV7-2, the J gene TRBJ1-6; D gene ambiguous. In germline, CDR1 is SGHTA, CDR2 FQGNSA. CDR3 length: 14 amino acids. V lost 8 bases, J lost 9 bases, and 17 bases lay in between. This chain's CDR3 is CASVLGSWGSPLHF. CDR3 nucleotides: TGTGCCAGCGTGTTGGGGTCCTGGGGTTCACCCCTCCACTTT.

This chain joins TRBV6-6 and TRBJ2-2; D remains ambiguous. In germline, CDR1 is MNHNY, CDR2 SVGAGI (reference sequence). The CDR3 sequence is 14 residues long. V was shortened by 9 bases and J by 6 bases, with 17 bases between the two germline ends. This chain's CDR3 is CASKSRVSAGELFF. For the CDR3, the DNA is TGTGCCAGTAAAAGTAGGGTTTCGGCCGGGGAGCTGTTTTTT.

The rearrangement links TRBV5-6 to TRBJ2-5; possibly TRBD1 or TRBD2 for D (6 bases each). The CDR3 runs 16 residues. V lost 4 bases and J lost 7, with 23 bases in between. Per germline, CDR1 SGHDT and CDR2 YYEEEE. CDR3 residues: CASSARLEGGFMTQYF. CDR3 in DNA: TGTGCCAGCAGCGCCAGACTAGAAGGGGGTTTTATGACCCAGTACTTC.

This clone was observed a few times. V and J are TRBV10-3 and TRBJ2-7; 10 bases fit TRBD1. Trimming cost V 2 bases and J 2 bases; bases outside gene matches: 3. From germline, CDR1 is ENHRY and CDR2 SYGVKD. The CDR3 length is 15 residues. The CDR3 DNA sequence: TGTGCCATCAGTGAGGGGGGGACAGGGGCCTACGAGCAGTACTTC. Protein sequence: CAISEGGTGAYEQYF.

The table lists this clone with a few counts. The gene calls are TRBV29-1 and TRBJ2-5; D unclear. Per the germline V gene, CDR1 is SQVTM and CDR2 is ANQGSEA. Deletions cut 8 bases from V and 5 bases from J, with 12 bases between. CDR3 length equals 11 residues. CDR3 region: CSSRVGETQYF. CDR3 nucleotide sequence: TGCAGCTCAAGGGTCGGCGAGACCCAGTACTTC.

Comment on this clone: Other DNA sequences in this specimen translate into the identical CDR3. This chain connects TRBV30 to TRBJ1-1; possible D gene TRBD1, 6 bases. The ends were cut back, 0 bases at V and 4 bases at J, with 9 bases in the middle. Germline assignment: CDR1 GTSNPN and CDR2 SVGIG (reference sequence). The CDR3 is 13 residues long. DNA for the CDR3: TGTGCCTGGAGTGTAAAGGGGGGCACTGAAGCTTTCTTT. Translating it yields CAWSVKGGTEAFF. Drawing the rest from reference TRBV30 and TRBJ1-1, the complete variable domain is SQTIHQWPATLVQPVGSPLSLECTVEGTSNPNLYWYRQAAGRGLQLLFYSVGIGQISSEVPQNLSASRPQDRQFILSSKKLLLSDSGFYLCAWSVKGGTEAFFGQGTRLTVV.

This chain joins TRBV5-1 and TRBJ2-5; 7 bases agree with TRBD2. The germline CDR1 and CDR2 sequences are SGHRS and YFSETQ. This CDR3 is built from 17 residues. V shed 0 bases, J shed 4 bases, and the junction held 12 bases outside the gene matches. The CDR3 coding sequence is TGCGCCAGCAGCTTGGCGAGTAGCGGAGGGAGGGGAGAGACCCAGTACTTC. This encodes CASSLASSGGRGETQYF.

This clone has a single count. The V and J genes are TRBV15 and TRBJ1-5; unclear D gene. The germline V and J ends were trimmed by 0 bases and 0 bases, with 6 bases remaining between them. CDR3 length: 15 amino acids. Per germline, CDR1 LNHNV and CDR2 YYDKDF (reference sequence). The DNA of the CDR3 is TGTGCCACCAGCAGAGATGCCGGTAGCAATCAGCCCCAGCATTTT. It specifies CATSRDAGSNQPQHF.